The T cell receptor beta chain described here comes from a study of blood T cell repertoires in COVID-19. Sequencing used immunoSEQ multiplex PCR; TCRdb keeps in-frame clones, though not all of them. The repertoire has roughly 230,000 clones, 85% of them found once; the top ten carry more than 6.5%. The clonotype was recovered from a woman aged 45-59 years who had been exposed to COVID-19. The sequenced material came from PBMCs or T cells enriched from blood (not recorded which).

CDR3 sequence: CASSLGQGLGTDTQYF. DNA for the CDR3: TGTGCCAGCAGCTTAGGACAGGGTTTGGGCACAGATACGCAGTATTTT. V gene TRBV11-2 combines with J gene TRBJ2-3, with 7 positions matching TRBD1. Germline V lookup: CDR1 SGHAT, CDR2 FQNNGV. Trimming cost V 1 base and J 1 base; bases outside gene matches: 5. CDR3 size: 16 residues.